The text below deals with one TCR beta chain. The sample belongs to a study of blood T cell repertoires in COVID-19. CDR1 and CDR2 (germline): MDHEN, SYDVKM. V was shortened by 11 bases and J by 4 bases, with 17 bases between the two germline ends. The CDR3 extends over 14 amino acids. The data were produced by immunoSEQ multiplex PCR, yet TCRdb's version contains in-frame clones alone and is incomplete. The repertoire holds 200,000 to 300,000 clones, with about nine tenths as singletons. This chain uses TRBV28 with TRBJ1-4; D is perhaps TRBD1 (5 bases). Sequenced material: peripheral blood. This receptor was obtained from a man aged 55 to 69 with acute or convalescent COVID-19. CDR3 protein: CALGPGGGNEKLFF. The CDR3 DNA reads as TGTGCCCTTGGCCCGGGGGGGGGTAATGAAAAACTGTTTTTT.